The 28 T cell receptor beta chains presented below share a single source sample, sequenced in a study of T cells after yellow fever vaccination. TCRdb independently ran MiXCR on the 5' RACE reads; one entry per CDR3 protein. Of over 110,000 distinct CDR3 sequences in the sample, 7.7% are singletons; the top ten hold 0.73%. The sample in question was CD4+ T cells sorted from PBMCs, obtained 5 days after the yellow fever booster vaccination. The receptors originated from a man between 25 and 39 years old who received the YFV17D yellow fever vaccine.

The genes are TRBV20-1 and TRBJ2-3; 14 bases are shared with TRBD2. This CDR3 has 18 amino acids. The ends lost 1 base at V and 4 bases at J; junction bases unmatched: 10. CDR1 DFQATT and CDR2 SNEGSKA come from the germline V gene (reference sequence). The CDR3 reads CSARGAPGLAGAPDTQYF. The DNA for the CDR3 is TGCAGTGCTAGAGGTGCTCCGGGACTAGCGGGAGCCCCAGATACGCAGTATTTT.

In its sample, this clonotype was seen many times. The V call is TRBV7-9, the J call TRBJ2-7; 7 positions agree with TRBD2. The CDR3 extends over 12 amino acids. Germline V gives CDR1 SEHNR, CDR2 FQNEAQ (reference sequence). V dropped 5 bases and J dropped 5; count of bases not matched to a gene: 3. The chain's CDR3 is CASSPTSDEQYF. CDR3 DNA: TGTGCCAGCAGCCCCACTAGCGACGAGCAGTACTTC.

Ten or more counts support this clonotype. The chain joins TRBV5-1 to TRBJ2-1, with 9 bases fitting TRBD2. V lost 7 bases to trimming and J lost 8 bases; unmatched junction nucleotides: 10. The length of the CDR3 is 14 residues. Germline CDR1 SGHRS, CDR2 YFSETQ. The CDR3 DNA reads TGCGCCAGCTGGACTGGCGGGAGGGCCGATGAGCAGTTCTTC. This codes for CASWTGGRADEQFF.

This clonotype was observed many times. The rearrangement uses TRBV7-8 and TRBJ2-3, with TRBD1 identical over 9 bases. V was pared by 5 bases and J by 3 bases, with 6 bases of the junction left unmatched. The germline V gene has CDR1 SGHVS and CDR2 FQNEAQ. This CDR3 has 15 residues. The CDR3 nucleotides are TGTGCCAGCAGCGTCCCGGGACAGGGTACAGATACGCAGTATTTT. Its protein product is CASSVPGQGTDTQYF.

Sample share makes this clonotype medium-sized. This rearrangement joins TRBV9 to TRBJ2-5, with 10 bases lining up with TRBD1. Losses at the gene ends were 0 bases for V and 4 bases for J; bases not matched to a gene: 6. CDR1 and CDR2 (germline): SGDLS, YYNGEE. The CDR3 extends over 16 amino acids. CDR3 in DNA: TGTGCCAGCAGCGTAGGGGGACAGGGGCTAGGAGAGACCCAGTACTTC. Its protein is CASSVGGQGLGETQYF.

Regarding this clonotype: Just one base apart from a much larger clone, this may be a read error. The genes are TRBV7-2 and TRBJ1-1, with D maybe TRBD1 (6 bases). The germline V and J ends were trimmed by 6 bases and 5 bases, with 13 bases remaining between them. This CDR3 has 13 amino acids. Germline V gene data show CDR1 as SGHTA and CDR2 as FQGNSA. For the CDR3, the DNA is TGTGCCAGCAGGTTGGGGGCTTGTACTGAAGCTTTCTTT. Protein sequence: CASRLGACTEAFF.

The sample holds many counts of this clonotype. The chain employs TRBV6-1 and TRBJ2-3, with 14 nucleotides matching TRBD2. Trimming took 6 bases from V and 5 from J; bases not matched to a gene: 4. Germline CDR1 is MNHNS and CDR2 is SASEGT. The CDR3 sequence is 15 residues long. CDR3 bases: TGTGCCAGCAGCCGGGGACTAGCGGGAGTAGATACGCAGTATTTT. Encoded protein: CASSRGLAGVDTQYF.

This clonotype has a count of ten or more. V and J are TRBV7-2 and TRBJ1-2; TRBD1 agrees at 7 bases. Germline lookup yields CDR1 SGHTA and CDR2 FQGNSA. Germline trimming cut 2 bases from V and 7 bases from J; bases unmatched to any gene: 13. This CDR3 is 16 amino acids long. CDR3 amino acids: CASSLNRDSNVFGYTF. The CDR3 nucleotides are TGTGCCAGCAGCTTAAACCGGGACAGTAACGTGTTTGGCTACACCTTC.

The rearrangement uses TRBV7-2 and TRBJ2-7; 11 nucleotides agree with TRBD2. Germline V gene lookup returns CDR1 SGHTA and CDR2 FQGNSA. Trimming cost V 8 bases and J 6 bases; bases outside gene matches: 9. CDR3 size: 14 residues. The CDR3 here is CASGSSGRYSEQYF. The CDR3 DNA sequence: TGTGCCAGCGGCTCTAGCGGGAGGTACTCCGAGCAGTACTTC.

This clonotype was picked up a small number of times. V usage is TRBV12-3 or TRBV12-4 and J usage is TRBJ1-5; D call uncertain. CDR3 length equals 13 residues. The V and J ends lost 1 base and 4 bases respectively, with 5 bases between them. The CDR3 loop is CASSLGWNQPQHF. CDR3 bases: TGTGCCAGCAGTTTAGGGTGGAATCAGCCCCAGCATTTT.

By its share, this clonotype is medium-sized. The V gene is TRBV5-1, the J gene TRBJ2-1; D remains ambiguous. Germline CDR1 and CDR2: SGHRS and YFSETQ. The V end was cut by 5 bases, the J end by 5 bases, with 11 bases between. CDR3 length: 13 residues. The CDR3, as DNA: TGCGCCAGCAGGCCACAGACCGACAATGAGCAGTTCTTC. Amino acids: CASRPQTDNEQFF.

This clonotype has ten or more counts. This chain connects TRBV7-9 to TRBJ2-5; D not resolved. The V end lost 1 base, the J end lost 5 bases, and 8 bases lay between the germline ends. CDR1 is SEHNR, CDR2 FQNEAQ, per germline (reference sequence). This CDR3 has 13 residues. In nucleotides, the CDR3 is TGTGCCAGCAGCTTAGGGTATTTGGAGACCCAGTACTTC. Translated, it gives CASSLGYLETQYF. Looking up the rest from reference TRBV7-9 and TRBJ2-5 gives the full variable domain: DTGVSQNPRHKITKRGQNVTFRCDPISEHNRLYWYRQTLGQGPEFLTYFQNEAQLEKSRLLSDRFSAERPKGSFSTLEIQRTEQGDSAMYLCASSLGYLETQYFGPGTRLLVL.

This clonotype has at least ten counts. This chain connects TRBV7-2 to TRBJ2-3; 7 nucleotides line up with TRBD2. After removal of 3 bases from V and 2 bases from J, the junction contained 17 bases not matched to a gene. Germline lookup yields CDR1 SGHTA and CDR2 FQGNSA. The CDR3 contains 19 residues. The CDR3 region has the DNA TGTGCCAGCAGCTTCCGGTTTGGGTCAGTGGGACTACACACAGATACGCAGTATTTT. Its translation: CASSFRFGSVGLHTDTQYF.

Comments on this clonotype: A much bigger clone sits one base away, suggesting this may be a read error. The chain links TRBV29-1 to TRBJ2-5, with TRBD1 matching over 10 bases. The CDR3 sequence is 11 residues long. Germline CDR1 is SQVTM and CDR2 is ANQGSEA. CDR3 sequence reads: CSGGTGENQYF. For the CDR3, the DNA is TGCAGCGGGGGGACAGGGGAGAACCAGTACTTC.

This clonotype has ten or more counts. V and J are TRBV13 and TRBJ2-2, with 8 bases that match TRBD2. Germline V gene sequence: CDR1 PRHDT, CDR2 FYEKMQ (reference sequence). The CDR3 is 15 amino acids. Germline trimming cut 5 bases from V and 5 bases from J; bases unmatched to any gene: 7. DNA for the CDR3: TGTGCCAGCAGCATAGCGGGAATAAGTACCGGGGAGCTGTTTTTT. Encoded protein: CASSIAGISTGELFF.

This clonotype was seen a few times. The J gene is TRBJ2-1, the V gene TRBV3-1; 7 bases fit TRBD1. The germline V gene encodes CDR1 LGHDT and CDR2 YNNKEL (reference sequence). CDR3 length equals 13 residues. With V trimmed by 3 bases and J by 8 bases, 4 bases remained unmatched. CDR3 in DNA: TGTGCCAGCAGCCACACAGGGGCCTATGAGCAGTTCTTC. Translating gives CASSHTGAYEQFF.

This clonotype appeared many times. The genes are TRBV3-1 and TRBJ2-1; D is undetermined. Trimming left V 5 bases short and J 0 bases short, with 11 bases between. The CDR3 spans 15 residues. Germline CDR1 is LGHDT and CDR2 is YNNKEL (reference sequence). The CDR3 protein is CASSTTYSSYNEQFF. The CDR3 DNA reads TGTGCCAGCAGCACGACATACAGCTCCTACAATGAGCAGTTCTTC.

The V gene is TRBV5-1, the J gene TRBJ1-3; a possible D gene is TRBD1 (6 bases). The CDR3 extends over 16 amino acids. From germline, CDR1 is SGHRS and CDR2 YFSETQ. The germline V and J ends were trimmed by 0 bases and 6 bases, with 16 bases remaining between them. CDR3 sequence: CASSLVGQGHSNTIYF. The CDR3, as DNA: TGCGCCAGCAGCTTGGTGGGTCAGGGGCATTCAAACACCATATATTTT. Complete variable domain (other parts from reference TRBV5-1 and TRBJ1-3): KAGVTQTPRYLIKTRGQQVTLSCSPISGHRSVSWYQQTPGQGLQFLFEYFSETQRNKGNFPGRFSGRQFSNSRSEMNVSTLELGDSALYLCASSLVGQGHSNTIYFGEGSWLTVV.

This clonotype was seen at least ten times. V and J are TRBV12-3 or TRBV12-4 and TRBJ2-1; D is undetermined. CDR3 length equals 15 residues. V lost 3 bases, J lost 2 bases, and 11 bases lay in between. The CDR3 DNA is TGTGCCAGCAGTTTTTCCCGGCTCACCTACAATGAGCAGTTCTTC. It is translated as CASSFSRLTYNEQFF.

This clonotype was detected a few times. The chain has TRBV29-1 and TRBJ1-2; tentatively, D is TRBD1 (5 bases). This CDR3 comprises 13 residues. The ends were cut back, 4 bases at V and 7 bases at J, with 16 bases in the middle. Germline V gives CDR1 SQVTM, CDR2 ANQGSEA. The CDR3 bases are TGCAGCGTTGGTTTCGGGGGGACGGGTGGCTACACCTTC. Protein product: CSVGFGGTGGYTF.

This clonotype was counted ten times or more. The J gene is TRBJ1-2, the V gene TRBV20-1; no firm D call. This CDR3 region has 16 residues. Germline lookup yields CDR1 DFQATT and CDR2 SNEGSKA (reference sequence). Trimming cost V 0 bases and J 3 bases, with 17 bases left between them. The CDR3 sequence is CSAREGRRRSDYGYTF. CDR3 coding DNA: TGCAGTGCTAGAGAAGGGCGTCGGCGATCTGACTATGGCTACACCTTC.

There are many counts of this clonotype. The genes are TRBV7-2 and TRBJ2-2, with a tentative D call TRBD2 (5 bases). The germline gives CDR1 SGHTA, CDR2 FQGNSA. Trimming left V 5 bases short and J 7 bases short, with 17 bases between. This CDR3 contains 15 residues. In DNA, the CDR3 is TGTGCCAGCAGCCCCAGGCCCCCCGGGGACGGGGAGCTGTTTTTT. Translated, it gives CASSPRPPGDGELFF.

This clonotype has at least ten counts. V usage is TRBV25-1 and J usage is TRBJ1-1; D is perhaps TRBD1 (6 bases). Germline V lookup: CDR1 MGHDK, CDR2 SYGVNS. CDR3 length: 12 residues. V lost 8 bases and J 5 bases, leaving 12 bases between the germline ends. CDR3 sequence: CASVGGITEAFF. The CDR3 nucleotides are TGTGCCAGCGTAGGGGGTATAACTGAAGCTTTCTTT.

Many counts were recorded for this clonotype. The chain recombines TRBV5-5 with TRBJ2-1; D ambiguous. Trimming stripped 4 bases from V and 3 bases from J, with 11 bases between. The CDR3 has 14 residues. Germline lookup yields CDR1 SGHKS and CDR2 YYEKEE (reference sequence). CDR3 in DNA: TGTGCCAGCAGCCAAGACGGAATCTACAATGAGCAGTTCTTC. It specifies CASSQDGIYNEQFF.

This clonotype was seen ten or more times. The chain links TRBV4-2 to TRBJ1-5, with D unresolved. CDR3 length: 13 amino acids. Germline V CDR1 and CDR2: LGHNA, YNFKEQ. Trimming cost V 0 bases and J 12 bases, with 12 bases left between them. CDR3 DNA sequence: TGTGCCAGCAGCCAAGATTTTGCCAGAGACCAGCATTTT. It is translated as CASSQDFARDQHF.

This clonotype was detected many times. The chain joins TRBV18 to TRBJ2-1; D is possibly TRBD1 (6 bases). The CDR3 runs 16 residues. Germline CDR1 and CDR2: KGHSH and LQKENI. Trimming left V 3 bases short and J 5 bases short, with 17 bases between. The CDR3 DNA reads as TGTGCCAGCTCACCCTCAGAGGGGGTGGGAGACAATGAGCAGTTCTTC. It specifies CASSPSEGVGDNEQFF.

Note on this clonotype: At one end the junction does not follow the germline gene, possibly because of a read error. The rearrangement links TRBV20-1 to TRBJ2-3, with 10 positions matching TRBD2. The CDR3 is 17 amino acids. Germline lookup yields CDR1 DFQATT and CDR2 SNEGSKA (reference sequence). The CDR3 here is CCARKFPSGSRTDTQYF. The DNA for the CDR3 is TGCTGTGCTAGGAAGTTCCCTAGCGGGAGTAGGACAGATACGCAGTATTTT.

This clonotype was recorded many times. The chain couples TRBV4-1 to TRBJ2-7; tentative D call: TRBD1 (5 bases). CDR1 is MGHRA, CDR2 YSYEKL, per germline. The V gene lost 4 bases and the J gene lost 0 bases, with 10 bases spanning the gap. The CDR3 extends over 14 amino acids. The CDR3 region has the DNA TGCGCCAGCAGCCTAGAAGACAGCTCCTACGAGCAGTACTTC. Its protein product is CASSLEDSSYEQYF.